What follows are 5 T cell receptor beta chains derived from one specimen sequenced in a study of monozygotic twins with inflammatory bowel disease. Following a re-call of the 5' RACE reads, TCRdb has one entry per CDR3 protein and lacks DNA. In all, the sample yields approximately 100,000 distinct CDR3 sequences. The sample consisted of blood. These TCRs come from a human donor with ulcerative colitis or Crohn's disease, or a healthy co-twin of an affected twin (not recorded which).

The chain employs TRBV24-1 and TRBJ2-1; the TRBD1 assignment by TCRdb is unverifiable without DNA. Germline CDR1 KGHDR, CDR2 SFDVKD. This CDR3 is 14 amino acids long. CDR3 sequence: CATTTGRGYNEQFF.

The chain combines TRBV10-3 with TRBJ2-7. Germline-derived CDR1 and CDR2 are ENHRY and SYGVKD. CDR3 length equals 14 residues. The CDR3 loop is CAISESGGFYEQYF.

The rearrangement joins TRBV7-9 to TRBJ2-5; TCRdb returns TRBD1, unconfirmable since there is no DNA. The CDR3 consists of 13 residues. The germline gives CDR1 SEHNR, CDR2 FQNEAQ (reference sequence). CDR3 amino acids: CASSFTGYETQYF. The whole variable domain, filled in from reference TRBV7-9 and TRBJ2-5, reads DTGVSQNPRHKITKRGQNVTFRCDPISEHNRLYWYRQTLGQGPEFLTYFQNEAQLEKSRLLSDRFSAERPKGSFSTLEIQRTEQGDSAMYLCASSFTGYETQYFGPGTRLLVL.

V gene TRBV20-1 combines with J gene TRBJ2-7; TCRdb outputs TRBD1, but without DNA this stays unchecked. CDR1 and CDR2 from the germline V gene are DFQATT and SNEGSKA (reference sequence). The CDR3 runs to 15 residues. The chain's CDR3 is CSASQPGRGSSEQYF.

CDR3 in amino acids: CAWSFDMGLYEQYF. The V gene is TRBV30, the J gene TRBJ2-7. The length of the CDR3 is 14 residues. Looked up from germline, CDR1 is GTSNPN and CDR2 is SVGIG (reference sequence). The full variable domain, its missing parts supplied by reference TRBV30 and TRBJ2-7, is SQTIHQWPATLVQPVGSPLSLECTVEGTSNPNLYWYRQAAGRGLQLLFYSVGIGQISSEVPQNLSASRPQDRQFILSSKKLLLSDSGFYLCAWSFDMGLYEQYFGPGTRLTVT.